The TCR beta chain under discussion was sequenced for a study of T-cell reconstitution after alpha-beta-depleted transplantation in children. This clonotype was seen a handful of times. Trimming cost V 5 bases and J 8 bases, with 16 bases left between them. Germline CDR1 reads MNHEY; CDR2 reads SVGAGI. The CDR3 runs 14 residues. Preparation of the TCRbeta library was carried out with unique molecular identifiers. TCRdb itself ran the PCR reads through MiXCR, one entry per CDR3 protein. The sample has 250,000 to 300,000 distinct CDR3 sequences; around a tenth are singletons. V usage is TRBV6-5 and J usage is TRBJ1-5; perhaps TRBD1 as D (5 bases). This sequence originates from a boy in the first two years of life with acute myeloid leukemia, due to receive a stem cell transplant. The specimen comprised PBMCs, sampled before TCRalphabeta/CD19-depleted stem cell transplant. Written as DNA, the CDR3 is TGTGCCAGCAGTCCCCAGGGTTTCCAGGAGCCCCAGCATTTT. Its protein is CASSPQGFQEPQHF.